The clone carrying this T cell receptor beta chain was observed many times. Its antigen is still unknown. The authors amplified TCR beta CDR3 regions from RNA transcripts. The authors performed first-round RT-PCR with HTBI primers and then a second-round multiplex PCR. In TCRdb, the multiplex PCR reads were re-called with MiXCR into one record per CDR3 protein. The sample lists hundreds of thousands of distinct CDR3 sequences, over 40% seen once, with 3% to 3.5% in the top ten. The sample is drawn from a study of Graves' ophthalmopathy and Graves' hyperthyroidism. Whole-study findings and limits: Both an approximately 68% sensitivity and a roughly 72% specificity characterized the model's predictions of ophthalmopathy progression.

Donors with ophthalmopathy: moderate-to-severe activity, CAS ≥3, NOSPECS ≥4, duration under 3 months. A diagnosis was made from clinical symptoms together with serum thyroxine, TRAb, thyroid ultrasound and orbital computed tomography. The CDR3 runs to 15 residues. Germline V gene lookup returns CDR1 SNHLY and CDR2 FYNNEI. V shed 6 bases, J shed 5 bases, and the junction held 11 bases outside the gene matches. The receptor was derived from an adult man with Graves' ophthalmopathy. J is TRBJ1-2 and V is TRBV2, with 8 bases lining up with TRBD1. Source material: peripheral blood. The CDR3 spells CASRRTGSGVYGYTF. CDR3 coding DNA: TGTGCCAGCAGGAGGACAGGGTCAGGCGTTTATGGCTACACCTTC.